This section outlines one T cell receptor beta chain sequence together with its context. Its antigen has not been determined. Per-base qualities were not stored, and no clone one base away is much larger. This sample stems from a study of shared clonotypes between healthy human individuals (dated by TCRdb to the early 2020s). Background on the whole study: The cohort included a few men and a couple of women between 18 and 49 years of age. For each donor, CD4 naive and CD4 memory were each run on three plates, CD8 naive on two plates, and CD8 memory on one plate. To estimate repertoire size and how much clonotypes are shared between individuals, the study performed deep sequencing of blood TCR repertoires from about 5 healthy adults. Libraries were prepared and TCR repertoires were sequenced by different laboratories using diverse techniques, in order to increase sequencing depth and limit assay-specific biases. Between about 0.85 and 9.5 billion PBMCs per donor were obtained by leukapheresis.

Overall results and qualifications from the work: The genetic and exposure-history diversity represented was limited by the small number of donors. Sampling was limited to blood, and TCR repertoires in tissue likely differ from TCR repertoires in blood. Rarefaction of sorted-subset datasets indicated incomplete sequencing despite the large sequencing depth. Larger estimated clonotype richness was generally found for naive subsets than for memory subsets. Based on pairwise subsampling, the degree of clonotype sharing among donors was expected to be affected by sequencing depth. Compared with non-shared clonotypes, the clonotypes found in all four sorted-subset donors had higher generation probabilities. Across a handful of donors, around 5% of naive CD4, approximately 4% of naive CD8, 2.3% of memory CD4, and roughly 0.4% of memory CD8 clonotypes were shared.

TCR CDR3 regions were amplified from genomic DNA by multiplex PCR using the deep immunoSEQ assay. Extracted genomic DNA from each cell subset was spread evenly across all wells of several immunoSEQ 96-well plates, with each plate serving as a replicate. For sorted subsets, each replicate PCR was loaded with around 220 ng genomic DNA, equivalent to about 30,000 T cell genomes. The purified libraries were quantified using a Qubit 3.0 fluorometer, sized with a Bioanalyzer 2100, and then quantified again using the KAPA Library Quantification kit. Every immunoSEQ 96-well plate was sequenced on a separate single-read 150-cycle Illumina NextSeq 550 flow cell. Regarding the original processing steps: The immunoSEQ output contained only junctional sequences without quality scores, so filtering could not match that applied to full-length reads. Sequences were annotated with PyIR, a Python wrapper for IgBLAST v1.9, using IMGT germline references to assign V/J genes and CDR3. Reads with weak V/J assignments (E-value above 1e-6), missing CDR3, stop codons, out-of-frame junctions, or ambiguous translated residues were removed. V3J clonotypes were defined as sequences sharing an identical inferred V gene, J gene, and CDR3 amino acid sequence. Percentage overlap between repertoires was calculated by dividing the number of shared unique clonotypes by the size of the smaller repertoire. Repertoire richness was assessed with RTK rarefaction, the Chao1 estimator, and Recon v2.1 estimates of unobserved clonotypes. Generation probabilities were computed with OLGA for all TCRbeta clonotypes obtained by the gDNA method from several donors. TCRdb mirrors the immuneACCESS table, restricted to in-frame sequences. Some clones are absent from its copies; in checked studies, under half trace to an unresolved V gene, and the reason for the others is unknown. The V and J calls and the clone size are those of that table, but D and trimming were determined from the DNA. The sample includes just over 2,000,000 clones, with roughly 95% observed a single time. The ten largest clones take up 0.1% to 0.15% of the sample.

The donors were healthy, HIV-negative adults who had no recently reported acute infections or vaccinations. Only Caucasian adults living in Nashville, Tennessee, USA were represented among the donors. Magnetic negative selection was used to enrich CD4+ T cells, after which naive cells were positively selected on CD45RA and the negative fraction became the memory subset. Blood was obtained by leukapheresis, after which PBMCs were separated by Ficoll-Histopaque density gradient centrifugation and cryopreserved in liquid nitrogen vapor phase. Analytical flow cytometry was used to check the purity and quantity of every magnetically sorted T cell population. Genomic DNA was isolated from each sorted fraction and quantified by UV absorbance on a Nanodrop 2000c. From its cysteine to its phenylalanine, the CDR3 spans 15 amino acids. The entry retains the CDR3 DNA only, 45 bases that are in frame from base 1. Based on the germline V gene, the CDR1 and CDR2 sequences are MNHEY and SVGAGI. V is pruned by 0 bases and J by 4 bases, leaving 5 bases of the junction without a gene match.

This clonotype originated in a man younger than 35 in good health. Sequenced sample: naive CD4+ T cells sorted from blood. Taken with the paper, the label for cell subset or site translates to: CD45RA+ positively selected. The rearrangement combines TRBV6-5 with TRBJ2-5; 7 junctional bases match TRBD1. CDR3 region: CASSYSTGWAETQYF. The nucleotides are TGTGCCAGCAGTTACTCGACAGGGTGGGCAGAGACCCAGTACTTC.